What follows is one T cell receptor (beta chain) and its context. What it binds is unknown. It was the library that attached unique molecular identifiers to individual cDNA molecules. Study processing details: Sampled TCR counts reached a median of approximately 100,000 per sample, with values ranging from 23,224 to 690,600. TCRdb independently ran MiXCR on the 5' RACE reads; one entry per CDR3 protein. TCRdb, not the authors, supplied the V and J calls. In the table there are 65,000 to 90,000 distinct CDR3 sequences, roughly 15% of which are singletons. Per the germline V gene, CDR1 is SEHNR and CDR2 is FQNEAQ (reference sequence). The CDR3 has 15 amino acids. Between the trimmed V and J ends, which lost 3 bases and 6 bases, there was a span of 18 bases. This sample stems from a study of human T cells and chemical hapten exposure. Study overall: TCR yields per sample varied, mainly owing to small pooled library volume differences. Study-level results: TCRs at a frequency above 1 in 1000 stayed unchanged with DPC sensitization.

Total RNA was isolated from whole blood that had not been fractionated. The TCR was taken from a female donor in good health. This chain uses TRBV7-9 with TRBJ2-7, with D unclear. Written as DNA, the CDR3 is TGTGCCAGCAGCTTTCCGCCCCGACGCACTGGCGAGCAGTACTTC. Encoded protein: CASSFPPRRTGEQYF.